These 18 T cell receptor beta chains came from one sample sequenced in a study of blood T cell repertoires in COVID-19. Sequenced by immunoSEQ multiplex PCR; TCRdb stores in-frame clones only, minus some. The repertoire holds some 200,000 clones, about 78% seen once, with 4.5% to 7% in the top ten. Sequenced input: peripheral blood. The receptors come from a woman in her sixties or seventies with acute or convalescent COVID-19.

The V gene is TRBV6-6, the J gene TRBJ1-2, with D possibly TRBD1 on 5 matching bases. The CDR3 contains 12 residues. V gave up 8 bases and J gave up 7 bases, with 14 bases separating them. CDR1 is MNHNY, CDR2 SVGAGI, per germline (reference sequence). This CDR3 reads CASGGILLGYTF. Written as DNA, the CDR3 is TGTGCCAGCGGGGGGATCCTGCTTGGCTACACCTTC.

The chain employs TRBV7-2 and TRBJ2-3; 13 bases align to TRBD2. V dropped 2 bases and J dropped 3; count of bases not matched to a gene: 8. Germline V gene data show CDR1 as SGHTA and CDR2 as FQGNSA. CDR3 length: 18 residues. Written as DNA, the CDR3 is TGTGCCAGCAGCTTATGGACTAGCGGGAGTGGGAGGACAGATACGCAGTATTTT. Translating it yields CASSLWTSGSGRTDTQYF.

This clone was seen a few times. J is TRBJ2-2 and V is TRBV11-3; 7 bases are shared with TRBD1. The germline gives CDR1 SGHNT, CDR2 YENEEA. V shed 4 bases and J 4 bases; nucleotides not matched to a gene: 6. CDR3 length: 15 amino acids. This CDR3 is CASSSDRRGTGELFF. The CDR3 DNA follows: TGTGCCAGCAGCTCGGACAGGAGAGGCACCGGGGAGCTGTTTTTT.

This clone was counted between two and nine times. The chain couples TRBV5-1 to TRBJ1-4; D remains ambiguous. CDR3 length: 16 amino acids. CDR1 and CDR2 from the germline V gene are SGHRS and YFSETQ. Trimming removed 4 bases from V and 0 bases from J, with 13 bases in between. CDR3 region: CASSLTPIATNEKLFF. Here the CDR3 DNA reads TGCGCCAGCAGCCTAACTCCAATTGCAACTAATGAAAAACTGTTTTTT.

This clone has more than one count but fewer than ten. The rearrangement joins TRBV2 to TRBJ1-4; tentative D call: TRBD1 (6 bases). The CDR3 runs 14 residues. Germline V gene lookup returns CDR1 SNHLY and CDR2 FYNNEI. With 6 bases removed from V and 8 bases from J, the gap between germline ends came to 16 bases. CDR3 DNA sequence: TGTGCCAGCAGAGACAGCAGGGGTGAGGAAAAACTGTTTTTT. Amino acids: CASRDSRGEEKLFF.

In its sample, this clone was seen a few times. The chain joins TRBV7-9 to TRBJ2-5; tentatively, D is TRBD2 (6 bases). The V gene lost 4 bases and the J gene lost 9 bases, with 18 bases spanning the gap. Germline CDR1 and CDR2: SEHNR and FQNEAQ (reference sequence). This CDR3 contains 14 residues. CDR3 amino acids: CASSSSPGTPSQYF. Here the CDR3 DNA reads TGTGCCAGCAGCTCTTCCCCCGGGACTCCTTCCCAGTACTTC. The entire variable domain, with the rest obtained from reference TRBV7-9 and TRBJ2-5, is as follows: DTGVSQNPRHKITKRGQNVTFRCDPISEHNRLYWYRQTLGQGPEFLTYFQNEAQLEKSRLLSDRFSAERPKGSFSTLEIQRTEQGDSAMYLCASSSSPGTPSQYFGPGTRLLVL.

This rearrangement joins TRBV5-5 to TRBJ2-2; TRBD2 agrees at 10 bases. From germline, CDR1 is SGHKS and CDR2 YYEKEE (reference sequence). The CDR3 contains 17 residues. V trimming: 4 bases; J trimming: 2 bases; junction bases outside the gene matches: 8. The CDR3 here is CASSPRWTSGNTGELFF. The CDR3 bases are TGTGCCAGCAGCCCCCGTTGGACTAGCGGTAACACCGGGGAGCTGTTTTTT. Full variable domain (outside the CDR3, taken from reference TRBV5-5 and TRBJ2-2): DAGVTQSPTHLIKTRGQQVTLRCSPISGHKSVSWYQQVLGQGPQFIFQYYEKEERGRGNFPDRFSARQFPNYSSELNVNALLLGDSALYLCASSPRWTSGNTGELFFGEGSRLTVL.

The chain is built from TRBV5-1 and TRBJ2-5, with D possibly being TRBD2 (6 bases). Germline loops: CDR1 SGHRS, CDR2 YFSETQ. V was cut by 2 bases and J by 5 bases, with 16 bases left in between. This CDR3 contains 15 residues. The CDR3 protein is CASSFRRDSEETQYF. Written as DNA, the CDR3 is TGCGCCAGCAGCTTTAGGAGGGACTCCGAGGAGACCCAGTACTTC. Drawing the rest from reference TRBV5-1 and TRBJ2-5, the complete variable domain is KAGVTQTPRYLIKTRGQQVTLSCSPISGHRSVSWYQQTPGQGLQFLFEYFSETQRNKGNFPGRFSGRQFSNSRSEMNVSTLELGDSALYLCASSFRRDSEETQYFGPGTRLLVL.

The chain combines TRBV27 with TRBJ2-2; TRBD2 agrees at 10 bases. There are 17 residues in the CDR3. The V and J ends lost 3 bases and 0 bases, in that order; junction bases with no gene match: 4. CDR1 is MNHEY and CDR2 is SMNVEV in the germline V gene (reference sequence). The CDR3 sequence is CASSFSGLAANTGELFF. The CDR3 nucleotides are TGTGCCAGCAGTTTTTCCGGACTAGCGGCGAACACCGGGGAGCTGTTTTTT.

The chain links TRBV7-7 to TRBJ2-2, with 9 bases that match TRBD2. Per germline, CDR1 SSHAT and CDR2 FNYEAQ (reference sequence). The CDR3 is 17 amino acids. The V and J ends lost 5 bases and 3 bases, in that order; junction bases with no gene match: 10. The CDR3 loop reads CASSPTSGSLDTGELFF. In nucleotides, the CDR3 is TGTGCCAGCAGCCCGACTAGCGGCTCCCTAGACACCGGGGAGCTGTTTTTT.

The chain links TRBV5-6 to TRBJ2-5; no firm D call. V was trimmed by 1 base and J by 1 base, leaving 8 bases between them. In germline, CDR1 is SGHDT, CDR2 YYEEEE. The CDR3 extends over 14 amino acids. The CDR3, as DNA: TGTGCCAGCAGCTTGCAGGCAGTCCAAGAGACCCAGTACTTC. As protein: CASSLQAVQETQYF.

V is TRBV19 and J is TRBJ2-1; 7 nucleotides match TRBD1. J gave up 2 bases and V 7 bases, and 5 bases lay outside the gene matches. Per the germline V gene, CDR1 is LNHDA and CDR2 is SQIVND (reference sequence). This CDR3 is built from 14 residues. For the CDR3, the DNA is TGTGCCAGTAAAGAGGACAGGACCTACAATGAGCAGTTCTTC. Amino acids: CASKEDRTYNEQFF.

This chain uses TRBV6-6 with TRBJ1-3; a possible D gene is TRBD1 (5 bases). The V gene lost 7 bases and the J gene lost 2 bases, with 12 bases spanning the gap. CDR1 is MNHNY and CDR2 is SVGAGI in the germline V gene (reference sequence). This CDR3 is built from 14 residues. CDR3 sequence reads: CASIPAGTGNTIYF. The DNA for the CDR3 is TGTGCCAGCATCCCTGCAGGGACTGGAAACACCATATATTTT.

V gene TRBV18 combines with J gene TRBJ1-5, with TRBD1 identical over 9 bases. V lost 5 bases to trimming and J lost 4 bases; unmatched junction nucleotides: 3. Germline V gene data show CDR1 as KGHSH and CDR2 as LQKENI. There are 14 residues in the CDR3. The CDR3 region is CASSTQGANQPQHF. Here the CDR3 DNA reads TGTGCCAGCTCAACACAGGGGGCAAATCAGCCCCAGCATTTT.

On this clone: A junction boundary mismatches the germline segment, possibly from a read error. The chain couples TRBV7-7 to TRBJ2-5; 12 bases match TRBD2. The CDR3 runs to 15 residues. Germline V gives CDR1 SSHAT, CDR2 FNYEAQ (reference sequence). This CDR3 reads CASSLVGTSGETQYF. CDR3 DNA sequence: TGTGCTAGCAGCTTAGTTGGGACTAGCGGGGAGACCCAGTACTTC.

This chain uses TRBV3-1 (or the pseudogene TRBV3-2) with TRBJ2-1; TRBD2 is a possible D gene (6 bases). This CDR3 contains 11 residues. V lost 8 bases to trimming and J lost 10 bases, with 12 bases between them. Germline values: CDR1 LGHDT, CDR2 YNNKEL (reference sequence). Here the CDR3 DNA reads TGTGCCAGCGCATGGCGGGACGAGCAGTTCTTC. Its translation is CASAWRDEQFF.

This chain uses TRBV3-1 (or the pseudogene TRBV3-2) with TRBJ1-1, with D uncertain. Looked up from germline, CDR1 is LGHDT and CDR2 is YNNKEL (reference sequence). The CDR3 has 13 amino acids. Trimming cost V 1 base and J 7 bases, with 10 bases left between them. CDR3 sequence (DNA): TGTGCCAGCAGCCAAGTCCGAGGCATTGAAGCTTTCTTT. Translation: CASSQVRGIEAFF.

The rearrangement joins TRBV5-5 to TRBJ1-5; the match to TRBD1 covers 7 bases. Trimming cost V 2 bases and J 6 bases; bases outside gene matches: 5. Germline V lookup: CDR1 SGHKS, CDR2 YYEKEE (reference sequence). CDR3 length: 14 amino acids. For the CDR3, the DNA is TGTGCCAGCAGCTTACGACAGGGCGGTCAGCCCCAGCATTTT. Its translation is CASSLRQGGQPQHF.